A selection of T cell receptor beta chains follows, all from one sample in a study of PD-1 blockade in classical Hodgkin lymphoma. Sequencing was performed with immunoSEQ multiplex PCR; in TCRdb, only in-frame clones are kept and a portion is missing. The sample carries roughly 150,000 clones, nearly 80% recorded once. The sample here was peripheral blood mononuclear cells (PBMCs), taken before the second cycle of nivolumab. The receptors come from a human donor with classical Hodgkin lymphoma. CDR3s include the opening cysteine and the closing phenylalanine or tryptophan. The D gene is left open where the match is weak. The size field is filled for only some rows; it gives once, few, many or a size class.

clone_size	v_call	j_call	d_call	cdr3_nt	cdr3_aa
.	TRBV7-9	TRBJ2-5	.	TGTGCCAGCAGCCAAACCCGTGGACAAGGGGAAGAGACCCAGTACTTC	CASSQTRGQGEETQYF
.	TRBV28	TRBJ2-7	.	TGTGCCAGCAGGGGGGACCCCCTCGGCGAGCAGTACTTC	CASRGDPLGEQYF
.	TRBV5-8	TRBJ2-3	.	TGTGCCAGCAGCTTTACCGGGCAAAGCACAGATACGCAGTATTTT	CASSFTGQSTDTQYF
.	TRBV4-1	TRBJ2-2	TRBD2	TGCGCCAGCAGCCACCCGACTGCGTGGCGGGGGGGCCAGGATCCCGGGGAGCTGTTTTTT	CASSHPTAWRGGQDPGELFF
.	TRBV7-9	TRBJ1-6	.	TGTGCCAGCAGCTTACCCCAGGGCCCCTATAATTCACCCCTCCACTTT	CASSLPQGPYNSPLHF
.	TRBV7-3	TRBJ2-1	TRBD2	TGTGCCAGCAGCTCGAGTAGCGGGAGCTACAATGAGCAGTTCTTC	CASSSSSGSYNEQFF
.	TRBV7-9	TRBJ2-7	.	TGTGCCAGCAGCTTAGCGGGCAGATTGGCCTACGAGCAGTACTTC	CASSLAGRLAYEQYF
.	TRBV10-3	TRBJ2-3	.	TGTGCCAGTTTTGGGGGTAGCACAGATACGCAGTATTTT	CASFGGSTDTQYF
.	TRBV7-3	TRBJ2-2	TRBD2	TGTGCCAGCAGCTTACGGGCTAGCGGGCCGACCGGGGAGCTGTTTTTT	CASSLRASGPTGELFF
.	TRBV6-5	TRBJ1-6	.	TGTGCCAGCAGCCCCACGGGTTTGTCACCCCTCCACTTT	CASSPTGLSPLHF
few	TRBV19	TRBJ2-2	.	TGTGCCAGTAGGGACCTCAGGGATATGGACACCGGGGAGCTGTTTTTT	CASRDLRDMDTGELFF
.	TRBV27	TRBJ2-7	TRBD1	TGTGCCAGCAGCTGGACAGGGGAGAATCAGCAGTACTTC	CASSWTGENQQYF
once	TRBV6-5	TRBJ2-2	.	TGTGCCAGCACCTCAGGTCGGATGTTTGTCGGGGAGCTGTTTTTT	CASTSGRMFVGELFF
.	TRBV29-1	TRBJ2-5	.	TGCAGCGGGGCACTAGCCGACCAAGAGACCCAGTACTTC	CSGALADQETQYF
few	TRBV9	TRBJ2-3	.	TGTGCCAGCAGCGTAGCGATGGGCACAGATACGCAGTATTTT	CASSVAMGTDTQYF
.	TRBV5-5	TRBJ1-2	.	TGTGCCAGCAGCTTGGACGGACAGCCTAACTATGGCTACACCTTC	CASSLDGQPNYGYTF
.	TRBV28	TRBJ1-3	TRBD1	TGTGCCAGCAGCGGAAGCGGGACAGGGCGAAACACCATATATTTT	CASSGSGTGRNTIYF
.	TRBV5-3	TRBJ2-7	TRBD2	TGTGCCAGAAGCACAGGACTAGGGTGTGTTAATGTCTACGAGCAGTACTTC	CARSTGLGCVNVYEQYF
.	TRBV27	TRBJ2-7	.	TGTGCCAGCAGTCCCGGATACTCTTACGAGCAGTACTTC	CASSPGYSYEQYF
.	TRBV7-3	TRBJ2-1	.	TGTGCCAGCAGCTTCGGGAGATCGGGCAGGAATGAGCAGTTCTTC	CASSFGRSGRNEQFF
.	TRBV7-9	TRBJ1-1	.	TGTGCCAGCAGCTCCGGACAGAGGCTCAACACTGAAGCTTTCTTT	CASSSGQRLNTEAFF
few	TRBV28	TRBJ1-5	TRBD1	TGTGCCAGCAGTAGGGACAGGGGATTTAGCAATCAGCCCCAGCATTTT	CASSRDRGFSNQPQHF
.	TRBV15	TRBJ2-3	TRBD1	TGTGCCACCAGCAGTGAGGGACAGGGGGCCTACACAGATACGCAGTATTTT	CATSSEGQGAYTDTQYF
.	TRBV4-1	TRBJ2-7	TRBD1	TGCGCCAGCAGCCAAGGACAGGGGGCGGGGGCCTACGAGCAGTACTTC	CASSQGQGAGAYEQYF
.	TRBV19	TRBJ1-1	TRBD1	TGTGCCAGTAGATTACAGGGGGCTTTCACTGAAGCTTTCTTT	CASRLQGAFTEAFF
few	TRBV6-6	TRBJ2-7	.	TGTGCCAGCAGGCCCCGGTTACAAGCCTACGAGCAGTACTTC	CASRPRLQAYEQYF
.	TRBV4-2	TRBJ2-5	TRBD2	TGTGCCAGCAGCCAAGACAGTGGACTAGCGGGAGAAGAGACCCAGTACTTC	CASSQDSGLAGEETQYF
.	TRBV7-9	TRBJ2-3	.	TGTGCCAGCAGCCCAAGGGGGGGAGGAAAGGGCATAAGGGATACGCAGTATTTT	CASSPRGGGKGIRDTQYF
once	TRBV4-2	TRBJ2-5	TRBD2	TGTGCCAGCGGAAGCGGGGGGGCCGGGGAGACCCAGTACTTC	CASGSGGAGETQYF
.	TRBV11-2	TRBJ2-1	TRBD2	TGTGCCAGCAGCCCACCGGGCCTAGCGGGAGCCAGCTCCTACAATGAGCAGTTCTTC	CASSPPGLAGASSYNEQFF
.	TRBV28	TRBJ1-5	.	TGTGCCAGCAGTTTCTTAGGAGGCAGAGTTAGCAATCAGCCCCAGCATTTT	CASSFLGGRVSNQPQHF
.	TRBV18	TRBJ1-1	TRBD1	TGTGCCAGCTCACCACTTCCGAGGGGGCTGTGGACTGAAGCTTTCTTT	CASSPLPRGLWTEAFF
.	TRBV7-8	TRBJ2-5	TRBD2	TGTGCCAGCAGCTTAGCCCTAGCGGGAGCAGAGACCCAGTACTTC	CASSLALAGAETQYF
.	TRBV13	TRBJ2-7	.	TGTGCCAGCAGCTTCGGCAGAGCCTACGAGCAGTACTTC	CASSFGRAYEQYF
.	TRBV4-1	TRBJ2-7	.	TGCGCCAGCAGCCAAGAAGGTCTATGGTCCTCCTACGAGCAGTACTTC	CASSQEGLWSSYEQYF
.	TRBV10-3	TRBJ2-1	.	TGTGCCATCACCTCGAACGAATGGGGGAATGAGCAGTTCTTC	CAITSNEWGNEQFF
few	TRBV19	TRBJ2-4	TRBD1	TGTGCCAGCTCAGAGACAGGGAATGACATTCAGTACTTC	CASSETGNDIQYF
few	TRBV19	TRBJ1-2	.	TGTGCCAGTAGTTATCTCGCGGAAGCTAACTATGGCTACACCTTC	CASSYLAEANYGYTF
many	TRBV6-1	TRBJ1-6	.	TGTGCCAGCAGTGAATGGGTCGGGGGTAATTCACCCCTCCACTTT	CASSEWVGGNSPLHF
.	TRBV6-5	TRBJ1-5	.	TGTGCCAGCCGACCGGGGGGATGGAGCAATCAGCCCCAGCATTTT	CASRPGGWSNQPQHF
few	TRBV7-9	TRBJ1-3	.	TGTGCCAGCAGCTTAGGCGAGGGGCCAGGAAACACCATATATTTT	CASSLGEGPGNTIYF
.	TRBV5-1	TRBJ1-2	TRBD1	TGCGCCAGCAGCGTAGGGACAGCGACTGGCGCGGAGGGCTACACCTTC	CASSVGTATGAEGYTF
.	TRBV19	TRBJ1-5	TRBD1	TGTGCCAGTAGTATAGGGGGACAGGGCCGACAGCCCCAGCATTTT	CASSIGGQGRQPQHF
.	TRBV6-6	TRBJ2-3	TRBD2	TGTGCCAGCAACCGGGGAGGGGCCACAGATACGCAGTATTTT	CASNRGGATDTQYF
.	TRBV7-8	TRBJ2-2	.	TGTGCCAGCAGCTCAGCTACAGTGATGAACACCGGGGAGCTGTTTTTT	CASSSATVMNTGELFF
.	TRBV11-1	TRBJ1-2	.	TGTGCCAGCAGCTTCTCAGGACTTAACTATGGCTACACCTTC	CASSFSGLNYGYTF